This T cell receptor (beta chain) originates from a study of regulatory and conventional T cells in RAG deficiency. Study-wide findings and caveats: RAG-deficient patients showed markedly lower Shannon entropy and higher Simpson indices than control T-cell subsets.

Germline V gene lookup returns CDR1 MNHNS and CDR2 SASEGT. The CDR3 is 15 amino acids. V shed 5 bases, J shed 4 bases, and the junction held 8 bases outside the gene matches. On this clone itself: As yet, its antigen is unknown.

Genomic DNA came from blood regulatory T cells gated CD4+ CD25-high CD127-low. Measured with immunoSEQ multiplex PCR; TCRdb has only the in-frame clones, and not every one. The top ten clones hold around 0.82% of a sample with under 30,000 clones, approximately 90% of them seen once. This sample was shared with a second study, whose subject was regulatory T cells. That investigation notes: Primers: 52 TRBV forward and 13 TRBJ reverse.

V usage is TRBV6-1 and J usage is TRBJ2-7; 10 nucleotides align to TRBD1. The specimen sequenced was Tregs sorted from blood. The clonotype originates from a human donor in good health. CDR3 sequence reads: CASSSFRDRGYEQYF. The CDR3 DNA is TGTGCCAGCAGTTCTTTCCGGGACAGGGGATACGAGCAGTACTTC.